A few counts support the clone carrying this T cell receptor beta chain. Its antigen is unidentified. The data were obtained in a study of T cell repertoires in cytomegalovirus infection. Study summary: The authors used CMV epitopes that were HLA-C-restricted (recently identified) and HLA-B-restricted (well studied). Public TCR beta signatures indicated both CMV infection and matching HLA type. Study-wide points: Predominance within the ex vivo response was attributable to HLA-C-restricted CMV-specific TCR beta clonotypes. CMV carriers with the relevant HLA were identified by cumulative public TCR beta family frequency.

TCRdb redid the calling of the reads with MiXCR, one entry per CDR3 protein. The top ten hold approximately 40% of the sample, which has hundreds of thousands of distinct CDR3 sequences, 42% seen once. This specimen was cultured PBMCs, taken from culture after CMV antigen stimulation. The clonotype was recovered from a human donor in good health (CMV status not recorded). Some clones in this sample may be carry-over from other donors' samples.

The CDR3 loop is CASSTTSRQTQYF. In DNA, the CDR3 is TGTGCCAGCAGCACGACTAGTAGGCAGACCCAGTACTTC. V and J are TRBV7-2 and TRBJ2-5; the D gene is possibly TRBD2 (6 bases). Germline-derived CDR1 and CDR2 are SGHTA and FQGNSA. This CDR3 region has 13 residues. The V end lost 5 bases, the J end lost 6 bases, and 13 bases lay between the germline ends.